The present T cell receptor (beta chain) was sequenced within a study of blood T cell repertoires in COVID-19. TCRdb's table, derived via immunoSEQ multiplex PCR, lists solely in-frame clones and lacks some. There are 150,000 or so clones in the sample; approximately 85% occur only once, and roughly 1.1% lies in the top ten. The germline V and J ends were trimmed by 7 bases and 2 bases, with 13 bases remaining between them. The CDR3 has 14 amino acids. The germline V gene has CDR1 WSHSY and CDR2 SAAADI. The clonotype comes from a man aged 55 to 69 who had recovered from COVID-19. The source material was peripheral blood. The chain links TRBV10-2 to TRBJ2-3; TRBD2 might be the D (5 bases). CDR3 nucleotide sequence: TGCGCCAGCAACGGACTTTCCAACACAGATACGCAGTATTTT. As protein: CASNGLSNTDTQYF.